This is a list of T cell receptor beta chains from one sample in a study of Ad26.COV2.S vaccination and SARS-CoV-2 variants. Data came from immunoSEQ multiplex PCR; TCRdb stores just in-frame clones and leaves some out. Of more than 85,000 clones listed, around 82% are singletons. Sample: peripheral blood, taken after recovery from COVID-19. The receptors come from a human donor who had recovered from COVID-19. The CDR3 runs from the conserved cysteine through the conserved F or W. The order of the fields is V gene, J gene, clone size, D gene, CDR3 protein, CDR3 DNA. D genes are given only for firm matches. A row's size may be missing; if present it is once, few, many or a size class.

V gene: TRBV10-3; J gene: TRBJ2-3; clone size: NA; D gene: NA; CDR3 protein: CAISERGRGDTQYF; CDR3 DNA: TGTGCCATCAGTGAACGGGGCCGTGGAGATACGCAGTATTTT
V gene: TRBV30; J gene: TRBJ2-5; clone size: NA; D gene: TRBD1; CDR3 protein: CAWGYRGRYQETQYF; CDR3 DNA: TGTGCCTGGGGTTACAGGGGAAGGTACCAAGAGACCCAGTACTTC
V gene: TRBV21-1; J gene: TRBJ1-5; clone size: NA; D gene: NA; CDR3 protein: CASSERDSNQPQHF; CDR3 DNA: TGTGCCAGCAGCGAGAGGGACAGCAATCAGCCCCAGCATTTT
V gene: TRBV6-1; J gene: TRBJ1-3; clone size: NA; D gene: TRBD1; CDR3 protein: CASSVHRGSSGNTIYF; CDR3 DNA: TGTGCCAGCAGTGTCCACAGGGGGAGCTCTGGAAACACCATATATTTT
V gene: TRBV19; J gene: TRBJ2-2; clone size: once; D gene: TRBD1; CDR3 protein: CASSANKGTGTDGELFF; CDR3 DNA: TGTGCCAGTAGTGCGAATAAGGGGACAGGGACGGACGGGGAGCTGTTTTTT
V gene: TRBV3-1/TRBV3-2; J gene: TRBJ1-2; clone size: NA; D gene: NA; CDR3 protein: CASSFIQGSGYTF; CDR3 DNA: TGTGCCAGCAGTTTCATCCAGGGCAGTGGCTACACCTTC
V gene: TRBV6-2/TRBV6-3; J gene: TRBJ2-1; clone size: NA; D gene: NA; CDR3 protein: CASSLRRGGVYNEQFF; CDR3 DNA: TGTGCCAGCAGCCTTCGCCGGGGCGGGGTTTACAATGAGCAGTTCTTC
V gene: TRBV11-2; J gene: TRBJ2-5; clone size: NA; D gene: NA; CDR3 protein: CASSLMLQETQYF; CDR3 DNA: TGTGCCAGCAGCTTAATGTTACAAGAGACCCAGTACTTC
V gene: TRBV5-1; J gene: TRBJ2-7; clone size: NA; D gene: TRBD2; CDR3 protein: CASSGGTSGGYEQYF; CDR3 DNA: TGCGCCAGCAGCGGAGGGACTAGCGGGGGATACGAGCAGTACTTC
V gene: TRBV19; J gene: TRBJ1-3; clone size: many; D gene: NA; CDR3 protein: CASSIALEPGNTIYF; CDR3 DNA: TGTGCCAGTAGTATAGCCCTCGAACCTGGAAACACCATATATTTT
V gene: TRBV29-1; J gene: TRBJ2-7; clone size: few; D gene: NA; CDR3 protein: CSGQGDSYEQYF; CDR3 DNA: TGCAGCGGACAAGGGGACTCCTACGAGCAGTACTTC
V gene: TRBV14; J gene: TRBJ2-5; clone size: NA; D gene: NA; CDR3 protein: CASSQGSPIQETQYF; CDR3 DNA: TGTGCCAGCAGCCAAGGTAGCCCGATTCAAGAGACCCAGTACTTC
V gene: TRBV5-1; J gene: TRBJ2-1; clone size: NA; D gene: NA; CDR3 protein: CASSLGLGGGNEQFF; CDR3 DNA: TGCGCCAGCAGCTTAGGACTAGGGGGAGGTAATGAGCAGTTCTTC
V gene: TRBV6-5; J gene: TRBJ2-7; clone size: NA; D gene: NA; CDR3 protein: CASSYPLGEQYF; CDR3 DNA: TGTGCCAGCAGTTACCCCTTGGGGGAGCAGTACTTC
V gene: TRBV4-1; J gene: TRBJ1-3; clone size: NA; D gene: NA; CDR3 protein: CASSQEGGAGGNTIYF; CDR3 DNA: TGCGCCAGCAGCCAAGAGGGTGGGGCTGGAGGAAACACCATATATTTT
V gene: TRBV5-1; J gene: TRBJ1-1; clone size: NA; D gene: NA; CDR3 protein: CASSFKDNTEAFF; CDR3 DNA: TGCGCCAGCAGCTTTAAGGACAACACTGAAGCTTTCTTT
V gene: TRBV19; J gene: TRBJ1-5; clone size: NA; D gene: TRBD1; CDR3 protein: CVSGENVQGAWNNQPQHF; CDR3 DNA: TGTGTCAGCGGCGAAAACGTTCAGGGGGCGTGGAACAATCAGCCCCAGCATTTT
V gene: TRBV3-1/TRBV3-2; J gene: TRBJ1-1; clone size: NA; D gene: TRBD1; CDR3 protein: CASSQDTGTGVAEAFF; CDR3 DNA: TGTGCCAGCAGCCAAGATACAGGGACAGGGGTTGCTGAAGCTTTCTTT
V gene: TRBV3-1/TRBV3-2; J gene: TRBJ2-3; clone size: NA; D gene: NA; CDR3 protein: CASSQAGLTTDTQYF; CDR3 DNA: TGTGCCAGCAGCCAAGCGGGACTGACCACAGATACGCAGTATTTT
V gene: TRBV10-2; J gene: TRBJ2-3; clone size: once; D gene: TRBD2; CDR3 protein: CASRGTSGVGPQDTQYF; CDR3 DNA: TGCGCCAGCAGGGGGACTAGCGGGGTAGGCCCCCAAGATACGCAGTATTTT
V gene: TRBV18; J gene: TRBJ2-1; clone size: NA; D gene: NA; CDR3 protein: CASSRSGIAHEQFF; CDR3 DNA: TGTGCCAGCTCCCGCTCGGGGATAGCTCACGAGCAGTTCTTC
V gene: TRBV27; J gene: TRBJ2-1; clone size: NA; D gene: NA; CDR3 protein: CASSNQEALRSSYNEQFF; CDR3 DNA: TGTGCCAGCAGTAACCAGGAAGCCTTAAGGAGCTCCTACAATGAGCAGTTCTTC
V gene: TRBV19; J gene: TRBJ1-2; clone size: NA; D gene: TRBD1; CDR3 protein: CASRGSTGADYGYTF; CDR3 DNA: TGTGCCAGTAGGGGATCGACAGGGGCGGACTATGGCTACACCTTC
V gene: TRBV6-5; J gene: TRBJ2-3; clone size: NA; D gene: NA; CDR3 protein: CASSYGPGTDTQYF; CDR3 DNA: TGTGCCAGCAGTTACGGGCCTGGCACAGATACGCAGTATTTT
V gene: TRBV7-6; J gene: TRBJ2-7; clone size: NA; D gene: NA; CDR3 protein: CASSSGSGQSYEQYF; CDR3 DNA: TGTGCCAGCAGCTCCGGGTCGGGACAATCCTACGAGCAGTACTTC
V gene: TRBV12-3/TRBV12-4; J gene: TRBJ1-2; clone size: NA; D gene: NA; CDR3 protein: CASSFNGNYGYTF; CDR3 DNA: TGTGCCAGCAGTTTTAACGGAAACTATGGCTACACCTTC
V gene: TRBV11-3; J gene: TRBJ2-5; clone size: NA; D gene: NA; CDR3 protein: CASSRLGEETQYF; CDR3 DNA: TGTGCCAGCAGTCGCCTAGGGGAGGAGACCCAGTACTTC
V gene: TRBV5-1; J gene: TRBJ1-2; clone size: NA; D gene: NA; CDR3 protein: CASSGVNYGYTF; CDR3 DNA: TGCGCCAGCAGCGGGGTTAACTATGGCTACACCTTC
V gene: TRBV28; J gene: TRBJ1-6; clone size: NA; D gene: NA; CDR3 protein: CASSLPNSPLHF; CDR3 DNA: TGTGCCAGCAGTCTACCCAATTCACCCCTCCACTTT
V gene: TRBV7-9; J gene: TRBJ1-2; clone size: NA; D gene: NA; CDR3 protein: CASSLGTDDGYTF; CDR3 DNA: TGTGCCAGCAGCTTAGGGACCGATGATGGCTACACCTTC
V gene: TRBV5-4; J gene: TRBJ2-3; clone size: NA; D gene: NA; CDR3 protein: CASSTYDKGGTDTQYF; CDR3 DNA: TGTGCCAGCAGTACCTACGACAAGGGCGGCACAGATACGCAGTATTTT
V gene: TRBV5-4; J gene: TRBJ2-7; clone size: NA; D gene: NA; CDR3 protein: CASSFQGTGGEQYF; CDR3 DNA: TGTGCCAGCAGCTTCCAGGGGACGGGAGGCGAGCAGTACTTC
V gene: TRBV10-3; J gene: TRBJ2-1; clone size: NA; D gene: NA; CDR3 protein: CAISATSSYNEQFF; CDR3 DNA: TGTGCCATCAGTGCAACCAGTTCCTACAATGAGCAGTTCTTC
V gene: TRBV10-3; J gene: TRBJ2-1; clone size: NA; D gene: TRBD1; CDR3 protein: CAISSGGPSSYNEQFF; CDR3 DNA: TGTGCCATCAGCTCAGGGGGCCCCTCCTCCTACAATGAGCAGTTCTTC
V gene: TRBV7-2; J gene: TRBJ2-7; clone size: NA; D gene: NA; CDR3 protein: CASSFNRDIGEQYF; CDR3 DNA: TGTGCCAGCAGCTTTAACAGGGACATCGGGGAGCAGTACTTC
V gene: TRBV3-1/TRBV3-2; J gene: TRBJ1-2; clone size: NA; D gene: NA; CDR3 protein: CASSQDRGRTNYGYTF; CDR3 DNA: TGTGCCAGCAGCCAAGATCGGGGCAGAACTAACTATGGCTACACCTTC
V gene: TRBV10-1; J gene: TRBJ1-1; clone size: once; D gene: NA; CDR3 protein: CASSESGITEAFF; CDR3 DNA: TGCGCCAGCAGTGAGTCAGGGATTACTGAAGCTTTCTTT
V gene: TRBV12-5; J gene: TRBJ1-2; clone size: few; D gene: NA; CDR3 protein: CASGLDIPGRNTF; CDR3 DNA: TGTGCTAGTGGTTTGGATATCCCGGGAAGGAACACCTTC
V gene: TRBV19; J gene: TRBJ2-1; clone size: NA; D gene: NA; CDR3 protein: CASSGKLGSAEQFF; CDR3 DNA: TGTGCCAGTAGTGGGAAACTCGGGTCCGCAGAGCAGTTCTTC
V gene: TRBV27; J gene: TRBJ2-3; clone size: NA; D gene: NA; CDR3 protein: CASSLTGIDTQYF; CDR3 DNA: TGTGCCAGCAGTTTGACCGGGATTGATACGCAGTATTTT
V gene: TRBV20-1; J gene: TRBJ1-1; clone size: NA; D gene: NA; CDR3 protein: CSASRGPHAFF; CDR3 DNA: TGCAGTGCTAGTCGGGGACCGCACGCTTTCTTT
V gene: TRBV19; J gene: TRBJ1-6; clone size: once; D gene: NA; CDR3 protein: CASKPSSYNSPLHF; CDR3 DNA: TGTGCCAGTAAACCGAGCTCCTATAATTCACCCCTCCACTTT
V gene: TRBV24-1; J gene: TRBJ2-5; clone size: NA; D gene: NA; CDR3 protein: CATSDHGLRQETQYF; CDR3 DNA: TGTGCCACCAGTGACCACGGACTAAGACAAGAGACCCAGTACTTC
V gene: TRBV7-6; J gene: TRBJ1-1; clone size: NA; D gene: NA; CDR3 protein: CASSASSSPNTEAFF; CDR3 DNA: TGTGCCAGCAGCGCCTCCTCTTCCCCTAACACTGAAGCTTTCTTT
V gene: TRBV19; J gene: TRBJ1-1; clone size: NA; D gene: TRBD1; CDR3 protein: CASLNGQGNTEAFF; CDR3 DNA: TGTGCCAGTTTGAACGGACAGGGGAACACTGAAGCTTTCTTT
V gene: TRBV6-5; J gene: TRBJ1-3; clone size: NA; D gene: NA; CDR3 protein: CASSTGPGNTIYF; CDR3 DNA: TGTGCCAGCAGTACAGGGCCTGGAAACACCATATATTTT
V gene: TRBV6-2/TRBV6-3; J gene: TRBJ1-1; clone size: NA; D gene: NA; CDR3 protein: CASSFLATEAFF; CDR3 DNA: TGTGCCAGCAGTTTCTTGGCCACTGAAGCTTTCTTT
V gene: TRBV12-2; J gene: TRBJ2-3; clone size: NA; D gene: NA; CDR3 protein: CASRLRTGRSTDTQYF; CDR3 DNA: TGTGCAAGTCGCTTGCGGACAGGGCGAAGCACAGATACGCAGTATTTT
V gene: TRBV15; J gene: TRBJ2-5; clone size: NA; D gene: TRBD1; CDR3 protein: CATSRDLGTGGKETQYF; CDR3 DNA: TGTGCCACCAGCAGAGATCTTGGGACAGGGGGAAAAGAGACCCAGTACTTC
V gene: TRBV4-1; J gene: TRBJ2-2; clone size: NA; D gene: TRBD2; CDR3 protein: CASSQASGGNTGELFF; CDR3 DNA: TGCGCCAGCAGCCAAGCTAGCGGGGGGAACACCGGGGAGCTGTTTTTT
V gene: TRBV4-1; J gene: TRBJ2-7; clone size: NA; D gene: NA; CDR3 protein: CASSYRLSYEQYF; CDR3 DNA: TGTGCCAGCAGCTATCGCCTCTCCTACGAGCAGTACTTC
V gene: TRBV7-3; J gene: TRBJ2-3; clone size: NA; D gene: TRBD1; CDR3 protein: CASSETGVGTDTQYF; CDR3 DNA: TGTGCCAGCAGCGAGACAGGGGTGGGCACAGATACGCAGTATTTT
V gene: TRBV20-1; J gene: TRBJ1-6; clone size: once; D gene: TRBD1; CDR3 protein: CSASIGRGLFSPLHF; CDR3 DNA: TGCAGTGCTAGTATCGGCAGGGGGCTCTTTTCACCCCTCCACTTT
V gene: TRBV19; J gene: TRBJ1-2; clone size: few; D gene: NA; CDR3 protein: CASSMTPGTGSGYGYTF; CDR3 DNA: TGTGCCAGTAGTATGACCCCCGGTACAGGGAGCGGCTATGGCTACACCTTC
V gene: TRBV2; J gene: TRBJ1-2; clone size: few; D gene: TRBD1; CDR3 protein: CASSEEGQGQVRNGYTF; CDR3 DNA: TGTGCCAGCAGTGAAGAAGGACAGGGTCAAGTACGTAATGGCTACACCTTC
V gene: TRBV6-5; J gene: TRBJ1-5; clone size: NA; D gene: NA; CDR3 protein: CASSRDGDNQPQHF; CDR3 DNA: TGTGCCAGCAGCAGGGACGGCGACAATCAGCCCCAGCATTTT
V gene: TRBV10-1; J gene: TRBJ1-1; clone size: few; D gene: NA; CDR3 protein: CASKRDMNTEAFF; CDR3 DNA: TGCGCCAGCAAAAGGGACATGAACACTGAAGCTTTCTTT